The source of this T cell receptor beta chain is a study of control samples from healthy donors and cancer patients. Sequenced by immunoSEQ multiplex PCR; TCRdb stores in-frame clones only, minus some. The table lists around 71,000 clones, 90% of them singletons. The sequenced sample was PBMCs. The sequence was collected from a woman between 45 and 60 years old with colorectal cancer.

The DNA of the CDR3 is TGTGCCAGCACCACGGGGCGAGGGGGGAACACTGAAGCTTTCTTT. Translation: CASTTGRGGNTEAFF. V gene TRBV2 combines with J gene TRBJ1-1; tentative D call: TRBD1 (6 bases). V lost 7 bases and J lost 1, with 16 bases in between. CDR3 length equals 15 residues. Germline V CDR1 and CDR2: SNHLY, FYNNEI. Drawing the rest from reference TRBV2 and TRBJ1-1, the complete variable domain is EPEVTQTPSHQVTQMGQEVILRCVPISNHLYFYWYRQILGQKVEFLVSFYNNEISEKSEIFDDQFSVERPDGSNFTLKIRSTKLEDSAMYFCASTTGRGGNTEAFFGQGTRLTVV.